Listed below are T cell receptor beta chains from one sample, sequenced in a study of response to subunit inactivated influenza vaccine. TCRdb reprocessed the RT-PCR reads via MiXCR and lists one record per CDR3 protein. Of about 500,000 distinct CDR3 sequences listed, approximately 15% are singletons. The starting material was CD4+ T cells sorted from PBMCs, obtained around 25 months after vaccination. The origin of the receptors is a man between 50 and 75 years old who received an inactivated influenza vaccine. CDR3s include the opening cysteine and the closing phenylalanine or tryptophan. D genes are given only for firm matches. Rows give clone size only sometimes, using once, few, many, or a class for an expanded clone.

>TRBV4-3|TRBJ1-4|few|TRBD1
CASSQVDRQGWEKLFF
TGCGCCAGCAGCCAAGTCGATAGACAGGGATGGGAAAAACTGTTTTTT
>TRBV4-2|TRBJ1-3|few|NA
CASSQVALNSGNTIYF
TGTGCCAGCAGCCAAGTGGCGCTTAACTCTGGAAACACCATATATTTT
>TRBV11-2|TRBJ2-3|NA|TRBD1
CASSPLGGTGNTDTQYF
TGTGCCAGCAGCCCCCTGGGGGGGACAGGGAACACAGATACGCAGTATTTT
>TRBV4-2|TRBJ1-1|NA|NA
CASSQDLQGRSTEAFF
TGTGCCAGCAGCCAAGATCTGCAGGGGAGGAGTACTGAAGCTTTCTTT
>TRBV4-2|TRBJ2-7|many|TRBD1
CASSQDGTVNEQYF
TGTGCCAGCAGCCAAGACGGGACAGTAAACGAGCAGTACTTC
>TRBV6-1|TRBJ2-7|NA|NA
CASRDSGSYEQYF
TGTGCCAGCAGGGATAGCGGTTCCTACGAGCAGTACTTC
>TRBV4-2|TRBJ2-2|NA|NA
CASSQDARRGTNTGELFF
TGTGCCAGCAGCCAAGATGCGCGGAGGGGCACGAACACCGGGGAGCTGTTTTTT
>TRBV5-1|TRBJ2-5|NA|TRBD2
CASSFMRGGKETQYF
TGCGCCAGCAGCTTTATGCGGGGGGGAAAAGAGACCCAGTACTTC
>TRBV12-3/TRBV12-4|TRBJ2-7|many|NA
CASSLDGVSYEQYF
TGTGCCAGCAGCCTGGACGGAGTCTCCTACGAGCAGTACTTC
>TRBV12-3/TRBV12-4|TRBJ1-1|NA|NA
CASALDRTNTEAFF
TGTGCCAGCGCATTGGACAGAACGAACACTGAAGCTTTCTTT
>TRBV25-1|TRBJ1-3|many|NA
CASSASEWNTIYF
TGTGCCAGCAGTGCCAGCGAATGGAACACCATATATTTT
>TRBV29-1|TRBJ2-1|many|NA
CSVEGSGSSYNEQFF
TGCAGCGTTGAAGGTTCTGGGAGCTCCTACAATGAGCAGTTCTTC
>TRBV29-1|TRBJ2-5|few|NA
CSTRGQGGYQETQYF
TGCAGCACTCGAGGGCAGGGGGGGTACCAAGAGACCCAGTACTTC
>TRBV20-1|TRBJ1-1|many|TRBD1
CSAKPTGVGTEAFF
TGCAGTGCTAAACCGACAGGGGTGGGCACTGAAGCTTTCTTT
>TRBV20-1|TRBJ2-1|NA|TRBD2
CSAIAGGPHNEQFF
TGCAGTGCAATAGCGGGAGGGCCCCACAATGAGCAGTTCTTC
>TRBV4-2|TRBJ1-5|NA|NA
CASSQERYSNQPQHF
TGTGCCAGCAGCCAGGAGAGATATAGCAATCAGCCCCAGCATTTT
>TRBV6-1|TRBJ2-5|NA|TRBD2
CASSQRGGARETQYF
TGTGCCAGCAGTCAGCGCGGGGGGGCCCGGGAGACCCAGTACTTC
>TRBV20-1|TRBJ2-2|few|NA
CSASGGASTGELFF
TGCAGTGCTAGCGGCGGGGCGAGCACCGGGGAGCTGTTTTTT
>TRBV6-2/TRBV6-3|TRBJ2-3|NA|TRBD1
CASSTPRTGRTDTQYF
TGTGCCAGCAGTACCCCCAGGACAGGGCGCACAGATACGCAGTATTTT
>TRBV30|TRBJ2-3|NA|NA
CAWSVRAGRDTQYF
TGTGCCTGGAGTGTACGGGCAGGGAGGGATACGCAGTATTTT
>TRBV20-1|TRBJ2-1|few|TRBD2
CSANSGGGYNEQFF
TGCAGTGCTAATAGCGGGGGGGGATACAATGAGCAGTTCTTC
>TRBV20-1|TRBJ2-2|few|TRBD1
CSASRGPFNTGELFF
TGCAGTGCCTCCAGGGGGCCTTTCAACACCGGGGAGCTGTTTTTT
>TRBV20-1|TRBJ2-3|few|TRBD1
CSAPTTGSGTDTQYF
TGCAGTGCTCCGACGACAGGGTCTGGCACAGATACGCAGTATTTT
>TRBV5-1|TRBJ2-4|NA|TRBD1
CASSGTDRGDIQYF
TGCGCCAGCAGCGGGACTGACAGGGGGGACATTCAGTACTTC
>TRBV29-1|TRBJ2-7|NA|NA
CSVETGGEQYF
TGCAGCGTTGAAACCGGCGGCGAGCAGTACTTC
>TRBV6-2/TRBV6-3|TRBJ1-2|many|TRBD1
CASSHENIGQGGYTF
TGTGCCAGCAGCCACGAAAATATCGGACAGGGTGGCTACACCTTC
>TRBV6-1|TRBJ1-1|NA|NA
CASSEAIRGVRNTEAFF
TGTGCCAGCAGTGAAGCGATCCGGGGGGTAAGGAACACTGAAGCTTTCTTT
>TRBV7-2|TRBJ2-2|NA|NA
CASSLRLGYTGELFF
TGTGCCAGCAGCTTGAGGCTGGGGTACACCGGGGAGCTGTTTTTT
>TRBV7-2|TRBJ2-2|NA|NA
CASSLVRMNTGELFF
TGTGCCAGCAGCTTAGTCCGGATGAACACCGGGGAGCTGTTTTTT
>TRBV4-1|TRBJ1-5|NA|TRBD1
CASSQGTGESQPQHF
TGCGCCAGCAGCCAGGGGACAGGGGAATCTCAGCCCCAGCATTTT
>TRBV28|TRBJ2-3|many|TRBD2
CASILAGGHTQYF
TGTGCCAGCATACTAGCGGGAGGGCATACGCAGTATTTT
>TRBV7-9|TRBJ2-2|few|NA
CASSFRARRTGELFF
TGTGCCAGCAGCTTCCGTGCAAGGAGGACCGGGGAGCTGTTTTTT
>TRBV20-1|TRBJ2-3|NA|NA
CSASDGGSTDTQYF
TGCAGTGCTAGCGACGGTGGAAGCACAGATACGCAGTATTTT
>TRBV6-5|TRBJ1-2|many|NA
CASRGRGTNYGYTF
TGTGCCAGCAGGGGACGGGGGACAAACTATGGCTACACCTTC
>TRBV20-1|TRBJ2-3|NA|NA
CSASLSRYTQYF
TGCAGTGCTAGTCTATCGCGGTATACGCAGTATTTT
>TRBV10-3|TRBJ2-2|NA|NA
CASQGAAGELFF
TGTGCCTCACAGGGTGCCGCCGGGGAGCTGTTTTTT
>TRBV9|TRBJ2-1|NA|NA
CASSVAPRTYNEQFF
TGTGCCAGCAGCGTAGCTCCAAGGACCTACAATGAGCAGTTCTTC
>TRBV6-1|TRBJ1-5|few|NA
CASSPGALMPQHF
TGTGCCAGCAGCCCTGGCGCCCTCATGCCCCAGCATTTT
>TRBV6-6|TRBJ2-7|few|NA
CASRTSPYEQYF
TGTGCCAGCAGGACGTCACCCTACGAGCAGTACTTC
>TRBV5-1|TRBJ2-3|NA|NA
CASSARGIAGRSTDTQYF
TGCGCCAGCAGCGCCAGGGGCATTGCGGGAAGATCCACAGATACGCAGTATTTT
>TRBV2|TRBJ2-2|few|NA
CASTLQEVNTGELFF
TGTGCCAGTACCCTACAGGAGGTTAACACCGGGGAGCTGTTTTTT
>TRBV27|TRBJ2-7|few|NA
CASSLSRRVNEQYF
TGTGCCAGCAGTTTAAGCAGAAGGGTAAACGAGCAGTACTTC
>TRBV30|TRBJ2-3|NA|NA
CAWRDHWDTQYF
TGTGCCTGGAGGGACCATTGGGATACGCAGTATTTT
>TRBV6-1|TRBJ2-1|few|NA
CASSYRTASYNEQFF
TGTGCCAGCTCTTATAGGACGGCTTCCTACAATGAGCAGTTCTTC
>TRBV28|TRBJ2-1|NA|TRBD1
CASSPPPGQGNNEQFF
TGTGCCAGCAGTCCACCCCCCGGACAGGGGAACAATGAGCAGTTCTTC
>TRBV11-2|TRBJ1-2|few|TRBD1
CASSLARGQGYGYTF
TGTGCCAGCAGCTTAGCCAGGGGGCAAGGCTATGGCTACACCTTC